Below are 9 T cell receptor beta chains sequenced from a single sample in a study of blood T cells in healthy people across ages. A second PCR of roughly 6 to 12 cycles used a sample-barcoded 5' primer and a J-beta primer mix. TCRdb used MiXCR to reprocess the 5' RACE reads, holding one entry per CDR3 protein. In the table there are 800,000 to 950,000 distinct CDR3 sequences, under 35% of which are singletons. The same specimen was also included in a second study, on T cells of mothers and their children.

The material sequenced was blood. These TCRs come from a woman in her thirties or forties in good health.

In this sample, this clonotype turned up a few times. The chain has TRBV20-1 and TRBJ2-2; no clear D gene. V was trimmed by 0 bases and J by 6 bases, leaving 20 bases between them. Germline V gives CDR1 DFQATT, CDR2 SNEGSKA (reference sequence). CDR3 length: 17 amino acids. The CDR3 spells CSARDRPLDRLAGELFF. The CDR3 nucleotides read TGCAGTGCTAGAGATCGCCCCCTAGACCGACTTGCCGGGGAGCTGTTTTTT.

This clonotype was detected only a few times. This chain uses TRBV5-1 with TRBJ1-2, with TRBD1 identical over 8 bases. The J segment lost 4 bases and the V segment lost 0 bases, leaving 5 bases of the junction unmatched. This CDR3 contains 15 residues. The germline V gene encodes CDR1 SGHRS and CDR2 YFSETQ. The CDR3 region has the DNA TGCGCCAGCAGCTTGGTCCAGGGGGCGTTCTATGGCTACACCTTC. Translating it yields CASSLVQGAFYGYTF.

In this sample, this clonotype turned up a few times. V is TRBV5-1 and J is TRBJ1-2; D is possibly TRBD1 (5 bases). Trimming cost V 0 bases and J 4 bases, with 13 bases left between them. Looked up from germline, CDR1 is SGHRS and CDR2 is YFSETQ. This CDR3 contains 15 residues. The CDR3 here is CASSLEPGLAYGYTF. CDR3 coding DNA: TGCGCCAGCAGCTTGGAACCAGGGTTAGCCTATGGCTACACCTTC.

At least ten counts were recorded for this clonotype. The CDR3 DNA is TGTGCCAGCAGCCCTAAGGGCCTCAACGAGGAGACCCAGTACTTC. The encoded protein is CASSPKGLNEETQYF. The rearrangement joins TRBV9 to TRBJ2-5; D not certain. This CDR3 comprises 15 residues. V was pared by 4 bases and J by 5 bases, with 18 bases between. Germline lookup yields CDR1 SGDLS and CDR2 YYNGEE.

A remark on this clonotype: This sequence may be a read error, since a much larger clone differs from it by one base. The CDR3 DNA reads as TGTGCCAGCAGCCAAGGCCGGGCCCCCTACGAGCAGTACTTC. Protein product: CASSQGRAPYEQYF. The rearrangement links TRBV3-1 to TRBJ2-7; D is unclear. This CDR3 comprises 14 residues. Between the trimmed V and J ends, which lost 1 base and 2 bases, there was a span of 9 bases. CDR1 is LGHDT, CDR2 YNNKEL, per germline (reference sequence).

This clonotype showed up just a few times. CDR3 coding DNA: TGTGCCAGCCGAGAGGCGGGGGGGCGCTACAATGAGCAGTTCTTC. Its protein is CASREAGGRYNEQFF. V gene TRBV6-5 combines with J gene TRBJ2-1, with TRBD2 identical over 9 bases. Germline values: CDR1 MNHEY, CDR2 SVGAGI. This CDR3 comprises 15 residues. V lost 8 bases, J lost 3 bases, and 8 bases stayed unmatched.

This clonotype was counted ten times or more. The chain recombines TRBV12-3 or TRBV12-4 with TRBJ2-7; TRBD1 agrees at 7 bases. The length of the CDR3 is 14 residues. V lost 2 bases, J lost 2 bases, and 3 bases stayed unmatched. The CDR3, as DNA: TGTGCCAGCAGTTTATGGGACAGTACCTACGAGCAGTACTTC. This encodes CASSLWDSTYEQYF.

V is TRBV7-9 and J is TRBJ2-5, with a tentative D call TRBD1 (5 bases). The CDR3 is 17 residues long. The germline V gene encodes CDR1 SEHNR and CDR2 FQNEAQ (reference sequence). V was cut by 3 bases and J by 11 bases, with 28 bases left in between. The CDR3 spells CASSFRQPIPPYNEQYF. The CDR3 DNA reads TGTGCCAGCAGCTTTCGACAGCCAATACCCCCATACAATGAGCAGTACTTC.

The V gene is TRBV20-1, the J gene TRBJ2-1; 8 bases align to TRBD2. The CDR3 has 15 residues. CDR1 and CDR2 from the germline V gene are DFQATT and SNEGSKA (reference sequence). Germline trimming cut 0 bases from V and 12 bases from J; bases unmatched to any gene: 13. The CDR3 nucleotides are TGCAGTGCTAGAGATGGGGGACTAGTTTCAGATACGCAGTTCTTC. It yields the protein CSARDGGLVSDTQFF.